The 25 T cell receptor beta chains below come from one sample, sequenced in a study of T-cell memory formation after mild COVID-19. TCRdb reprocessed the 5' RACE reads via MiXCR and lists one record per CDR3 protein. The sample yields 280,000 or so distinct CDR3 sequences, around 8% seen once. Input material: PBMCs or a T cell subset sorted from them (not recorded which). Receptors originate from a man between 18 and 29 years old who had mild COVID-19 (a few samples of this study predate the infection). Cell type and time point are not known.

This clonotype has a count of ten or more. The chain uses TRBV4-1 and TRBJ2-3; the D is unclear. The germline V gene has CDR1 MGHRA and CDR2 YSYEKL. The V end was cut by 3 bases, the J end by 2 bases, with 9 bases between. CDR3 length equals 14 residues. CDR3 nucleotides: TGCGCCAGCAGCCAGAACGTAGCCACAGATACGCAGTATTTT. It is translated as CASSQNVATDTQYF.

This chain uses TRBV6-2 or TRBV6-3 with TRBJ2-7; D gene uncertain. The CDR3 spans 11 residues. Germline V gives CDR1 MNHEY, CDR2 SVGEGT. Trimming removed 9 bases from V and 3 bases from J, with 9 bases in between. For the CDR3, the DNA is TGTGCCAGTCTCACAGACTACGAGCAGTACTTC. Translation: CASLTDYEQYF.

This clonotype was seen at least ten times. The chain has TRBV7-9 and TRBJ1-2; D call uncertain. V was trimmed by 5 bases and J by 5 bases, leaving 9 bases between them. Germline values: CDR1 SEHNR, CDR2 FQNEAQ (reference sequence). The CDR3 is 12 residues long. CDR3 nucleotides: TGTGCCAGCAGCGAACAAGTTTATGGCTACACCTTC. It is translated as CASSEQVYGYTF.

This clonotype was recorded at least ten times. This rearrangement joins TRBV4-1 to TRBJ2-5; 8 nucleotides align to TRBD2. CDR3 size: 18 residues. Germline CDR1 reads MGHRA; CDR2 reads YSYEKL. V gave up 3 bases and J gave up 0 bases; unmatched junction bases: 12. The CDR3 region is CASSHLVSGATDQETQYF. The CDR3 nucleotides are TGCGCCAGCAGCCATCTGGTTAGCGGGGCAACAGACCAAGAGACCCAGTACTTC.

The chain links TRBV5-1 to TRBJ2-7, with unresolved D. This CDR3 has 13 residues. V lost 0 bases and J 7 bases, leaving 11 bases between the germline ends. The germline gives CDR1 SGHRS, CDR2 YFSETQ. CDR3 sequence: CASSLAGKREQYV. The CDR3 nucleotides read TGCGCCAGCAGCTTGGCCGGCAAGAGGGAGCAGTACGTC.

This clonotype was seen ten or more times. The J gene is TRBJ2-5, the V gene TRBV5-5, with TRBD1 identical over 7 bases. This CDR3 contains 14 residues. V lost 5 bases, J lost 1 base, and 5 bases stayed unmatched. CDR1 and CDR2 from the germline V gene are SGHKS and YYEKEE (reference sequence). The CDR3 DNA follows: TGTGCCAGCAGAAGACAGGGAACCCAAGAGACCCAGTACTTC. Protein: CASRRQGTQETQYF. The entire variable domain, with the rest obtained from reference TRBV5-5 and TRBJ2-5, is as follows: DAGVTQSPTHLIKTRGQQVTLRCSPISGHKSVSWYQQVLGQGPQFIFQYYEKEERGRGNFPDRFSARQFPNYSSELNVNALLLGDSALYLCASRRQGTQETQYFGPGTRLLVL.

The chain joins TRBV28 to TRBJ1-3; D is ambiguous. Germline CDR1 and CDR2: MDHEN and SYDVKM. V lost 10 bases, J lost 4 bases, and 17 bases lay in between. The CDR3 extends over 14 amino acids. Here the CDR3 DNA reads TGTGCCACCTCATCCCCGGGGTACGGAAACACCATATATTTT. It codes for CATSSPGYGNTIYF.

This clonotype occurred a few times. This rearrangement joins TRBV6-5 to TRBJ2-7; D could derive from TRBD1 or TRBD2 (5 bases each). The germline CDR1 and CDR2 sequences are MNHEY and SVGAGI. V was cut by 6 bases and J by 6 bases, with 9 bases left in between. This CDR3 has 11 amino acids. The CDR3 here is CASRGPFEQYV. In DNA, the CDR3 is TGTGCCAGCAGGGGACCCTTCGAGCAGTACGTC.

This clonotype appeared many times. The chain uses TRBV20-1 and TRBJ1-6; D might be TRBD1 (5 bases). The CDR3 has 13 amino acids. CDR1 and CDR2 (germline): DFQATT, SNEGSKA (reference sequence). Trimming cost V 5 bases and J 10 bases, with 15 bases left between them. CDR3 sequence: CSAARGSPSPLHF. As DNA, the CDR3 is TGCAGTGCTGCGAGGGGATCTCCGTCACCCCTCCACTTT.

This chain joins TRBV24-1 and TRBJ2-1; perhaps TRBD1 as D (6 bases). Germline V gene lookup returns CDR1 KGHDR and CDR2 SFDVKD. CDR3 length: 15 amino acids. Trimming removed 3 bases at V and 5 bases at J, with 13 bases between. CDR3 nucleotides: TGTGCCACCAGTGATCCAGGGGTGTCGAACAATGAGCAGTTCTTC. This codes for CATSDPGVSNNEQFF.

This clonotype was seen a handful of times. The gene calls are TRBV4-3 and TRBJ2-3; possibly TRBD2 for D (5 bases). There are 16 residues in the CDR3. CDR1 and CDR2 (germline): LGHNA, YSLEER. Trimming took 0 bases from V and 3 from J, leaving 13 bases between them. The CDR3 sequence: CASSQDSGGKTDTQYF. CDR3 nucleotide sequence: TGCGCCAGCAGCCAAGATTCAGGAGGAAAAACAGATACGCAGTATTTT.

The rearrangement joins TRBV7-2 to TRBJ2-7; D may match TRBD1 or TRBD2 (5 bases each). V lost 2 bases and J 3 bases, leaving 11 bases between the germline ends. Germline V gene data show CDR1 as SGHTA and CDR2 as FQGNSA. The CDR3 totals 14 residues. The CDR3 region has the DNA TGTGCCAGCAGCTTATTGTTTGGGGGCTACGAGCAGTACGTC. Protein product: CASSLLFGGYEQYV.

This clonotype occurred many times. The rearrangement links TRBV23-1 to TRBJ2-7, with 9 bases identical to TRBD1. TRBV23-1 carries the ORF label, with uncertain function. CDR3 size: 15 residues. The trim removed 4 bases at V and 2 bases at J, leaving 6 bases unmatched. The CDR3 is CASSLRDRDAYEQYF. CDR3 nucleotide sequence: TGCGCCAGCAGTCTCCGGGACAGGGACGCCTACGAGCAGTACTTC.

This clonotype was seen at least ten times. The gene calls are TRBV2 and TRBJ2-1; D is unresolved. V lost 7 bases and J lost 4, with 17 bases in between. CDR1 and CDR2 (germline): SNHLY, FYNNEI. The CDR3 runs to 15 residues. CDR3 bases: TGTGCCAGCACCCCGTTTAAAGGAACGTACAATGAGCAGTTCTTC. Amino acids: CASTPFKGTYNEQFF.

The chain employs TRBV4-1 and TRBJ1-1; D is ambiguous. V was shortened by 0 bases and J by 2 bases, with 10 bases between the two germline ends. Germline assignment: CDR1 MGHRA and CDR2 YSYEKL. There are 15 residues in the CDR3. As DNA, the CDR3 is TGCGCCAGCAGCCAAGAGTCTCATGTCAACACTGAAGCTTTCTTT. Translation: CASSQESHVNTEAFF.

This clonotype was observed a handful of times. The V call is TRBV12-3 or TRBV12-4, the J call TRBJ2-1; possibly TRBD1 for D (5 bases). Trimming shortened V by 2 bases and J by 1 base, and 9 bases separated the two germline ends. The CDR3 is 15 amino acids. The CDR3 nucleotides read TGTGCCAGCAGTTTAAGGGGTATGTCCTACAATGAGCAGTTCTTC. It is translated as CASSLRGMSYNEQFF.

This clonotype occurred a few times. The CDR3 DNA is TGTGCCAGCCGGGACATCGGCTATGGCTACACCTTC. It encodes CASRDIGYGYTF. The rearrangement joins TRBV15 to TRBJ1-2, with D tentatively TRBD1 (6 bases). The V gene's germline CDR1 is LNHNV and CDR2 YYDKDF (reference sequence). This CDR3 spans 12 amino acids. Trimming stripped 10 bases from V and 4 bases from J, with 13 bases between.

This clonotype turned up a few times. The chain employs TRBV19 and TRBJ2-7, with D perhaps given as TRBD1 or TRBD2 (5 bases each). The CDR3 covers 15 residues. Between the trimmed V and J ends, which lost 5 bases and 2 bases, there was a span of 16 bases. CDR1 LNHDA and CDR2 SQIVND come from the germline V gene (reference sequence). The DNA of the CDR3 is TGTGCCAGTAGTTCCACCGCGACGGGGCCCTACGAGCAGTACTTC. This codes for CASSSTATGPYEQYF.

V gene TRBV30 combines with J gene TRBJ1-2, with 7 nucleotides matching TRBD1. The CDR3 is 13 amino acids. Germline V gene lookup returns CDR1 GTSNPN and CDR2 SVGIG (reference sequence). The V and J ends lost 3 bases and 4 bases, in that order; junction bases with no gene match: 5. The CDR3 here is CAWRYRDSYGYTF. For the CDR3, the DNA is TGTGCCTGGAGATACCGGGACAGCTATGGCTACACCTTC.

The chain carries TRBV5-1 and TRBJ2-3; D possibly corresponds to TRBD2 (7 bases). This CDR3 has 13 residues. Germline lookup yields CDR1 SGHRS and CDR2 YFSETQ. V shed 6 bases and J shed 5 bases, with 13 bases lying between them. The CDR3 loop reads CASNVGGQDTQYF. The CDR3 DNA is TGCGCCAGCAACGTGGGGGGGCAAGATACGCAGTATTTT.

The chain joins TRBV12-3 or TRBV12-4 to TRBJ1-1; 7 nucleotides agree with TRBD1. This CDR3 contains 16 residues. The V gene end was trimmed by 5 bases and the J gene end by 1 base; junction bases not matched to a gene: 10. CDR3 residues: CASSPRGGGRNTEAFF. The CDR3 coding sequence is TGTGCCAGCAGTCCCCGCGGAGGGGGCCGGAACACTGAAGCTTTCTTT.

A few counts support this clonotype. The V gene is TRBV7-2, the J gene TRBJ2-3; 8 bases align to TRBD2. The CDR3 is 16 residues long. The germline V gene has CDR1 SGHTA and CDR2 FQGNSA. With V trimmed by 2 bases and J by 2 bases, 6 bases remained unmatched. CDR3 amino acids: CASSLRRGATTDTQYF. In DNA form, the CDR3 reads TGTGCCAGCAGCTTAAGGCGGGGGGCCACCACAGATACGCAGTATTTT.

The V gene is TRBV7-2, the J gene TRBJ1-1; 9 positions match TRBD1. The CDR3 length is 14 residues. Trimming removed 5 bases from V and 4 bases from J; junction bases left unmatched: 5. From germline, CDR1 is SGHTA and CDR2 FQGNSA. The CDR3 spells CASSPTGGITEAFF. The CDR3 coding sequence is TGTGCCAGCAGCCCCACAGGGGGCATCACTGAAGCTTTCTTT.

The chain combines TRBV5-1 with TRBJ2-3, with 7 bases fitting TRBD1. CDR1 SGHRS and CDR2 YFSETQ come from the germline V gene. V was clipped by 0 bases and J by 4 bases; unmatched bases: 8. The CDR3 is 16 residues long. This CDR3 is CASSLDRGGFADTQYF. CDR3 coding DNA: TGCGCCAGCAGCTTGGACAGGGGTGGGTTTGCAGATACGCAGTATTTT.

In its sample, this clonotype was seen many times. The rearrangement links TRBV7-2 to TRBJ1-2; D unclear. The CDR3 spans 13 residues. The germline V gene encodes CDR1 SGHTA and CDR2 FQGNSA. The V end was cut by 3 bases, the J end by 6 bases, with 11 bases between. CDR3 in amino acids: CASSFSSVDGYTF. Here the CDR3 DNA reads TGTGCCAGCAGCTTTTCTTCCGTGGATGGCTACACCTTC.